This T cell receptor (beta chain) is from a study of cytomegalovirus exposure and HLA in healthy donors. The PCR ran on 60 Vbeta and 13 Jbeta primers. Data came from immunoSEQ multiplex PCR; TCRdb stores just in-frame clones and leaves some out. Seen here are 130,000 or so clones, about 8.5% observed once, and the top ten hold about 5.5%. CDR1 and CDR2 from the germline V gene are MNHEY and SVGAGI. V lost 4 bases and J 1 base, leaving 14 bases between the germline ends. The CDR3 runs 16 residues. This clone was seen more than once but under ten times. The antigen remains unidentified. Study conclusions and caveats: What TCR beta sequences reportedly achieved was accurate prediction of HLA-A and HLA-B alleles in most subjects. Later analysis indicated greater clonal expansion among HLA-associated TCR beta chains than among equally common other chains.

The sequence derives from a man aged 35 to 55 in good health and CMV-seronegative. The chain recombines TRBV6-5 with TRBJ2-4; D unclear. Material for sequencing was PBMCs. This chain's CDR3 is CASSFRGSVAKNIQYF. The CDR3 bases are TGTGCCAGCAGTTTCCGAGGCAGTGTGGCCAAAAACATTCAGTACTTC.